This T cell receptor beta chain was retrieved from a study of blood T cells in healthy people across ages. Findings and caveats of the study: Measured against age, TCR beta diversity per million T cells decreased in a roughly linear manner.

The germline V gene has CDR1 MNHNS and CDR2 SASEGT. The CDR3 covers 17 residues. V lost 6 bases, J lost 2 bases, and 10 bases stayed unmatched. Healthy Caucasian individuals from Russia aged 6 to 90 served as donors. A sample-barcoded 5' primer and a J-beta primer mix were used in a second PCR of roughly 7 to 11 cycles. Tagging of each cDNA molecule was performed by a template-switch adaptor with 12 random nucleotides. TCRdb re-called the 5' RACE reads with MiXCR, one entry per CDR3 protein. The sample holds over 600,000 distinct CDR3 sequences, 45% to 70% seen once. Regarding this clonotype: The antigen is undetermined.

The chain carries TRBV6-1 and TRBJ2-3; 11 nucleotides match TRBD2. The clonotype was recovered from a man aged 40-50 years in good health. The sequencing input was blood. The CDR3 sequence: CASSRDRLAGPTDTQYF. Written as DNA, the CDR3 is TGTGCCAGCAGCCGCGACCGACTAGCGGGGCCCACAGATACGCAGTATTTT.